The sequence of this TCR beta chain was determined in a study of T cells in Graves' hyperthyroidism and ophthalmopathy. Study outcomes and limitations: Blood samples included most of the expanded thyroid clonotypes exceeding 0.001.

The germline V gene has CDR1 SNHLY and CDR2 FYNNEI. This CDR3 spans 15 amino acids. Trimming cost V 4 bases and J 7 bases; bases outside gene matches: 10. RNA transcripts served as the template for amplifying TCR beta CDR3 regions. During a first-round RT-PCR of the TCR CDR3, the HTBI primer set was used. TCRdb recomputed calls from the multiplex PCR reads with MiXCR, one row per CDR3 protein. The table includes 500,000 to 650,000 distinct CDR3 sequences, around 15% detected once. Turning to this clonotype: Antigen: not known.

PBMCs stemmed from 10 ml fresh peripheral blood. The specimen sequenced was blood. The gene calls are TRBV2 and TRBJ1-2, with 9 positions matching TRBD1. This TCR came from a woman aged 40 to 50 with Graves' hyperthyroidism. Here the CDR3 DNA reads TGTGCCAGCAGTGGGACAGGGGCGCGGGCCTCTGGCTACACCTTC. Encoded protein: CASSGTGARASGYTF. Full variable domain (remainder filled in from reference TRBV2 and TRBJ1-2): EPEVTQTPSHQVTQMGQEVILRCVPISNHLYFYWYRQILGQKVEFLVSFYNNEISEKSEIFDDQFSVERPDGSNFTLKIRSTKLEDSAMYFCASSGTGARASGYTFGSGTRLTVV.